This TCR beta chain was observed in a study of cytomegalovirus exposure and HLA in healthy donors. Across the study: The same platform was used for the roughly 130 validation repertoires and the approximately 670 first-cohort repertoires, a later analysis reported.

The method was immunoSEQ multiplex PCR; TCRdb's version includes in-frame clones alone and lacks a portion of them. This table holds about 98,000 clones, about 90% found once. This CDR3 is built from 15 residues. Trimming removed 0 bases at V and 3 bases at J, with 12 bases between. In germline, CDR1 is LNHNV, CDR2 YYDKDF (reference sequence). The chain is built from TRBV15 and TRBJ2-7; no firm D call. The origin of this receptor is a man younger than 30 in good health and CMV-seropositive. Sequenced input: PBMCs. Here the CDR3 DNA reads TGTGCCACCAGCAGAGATCAGTGGCTAGACTACGAGCAGTACTTC. Residues: CATSRDQWLDYEQYF.